This TCR beta chain appears in the sequencing data of a study of tumor-infiltrating lymphocytes in localized non-small cell lung cancer. Overall study results and limits: Available tissue quantity limited TCR sequencing to a patient subset. Compared with uninvolved lung, tumors showed higher T cell infiltration by TCRbeta sequencing. Different pieces of the same tissue were used for each assay.

TCRdb's table, derived via immunoSEQ multiplex PCR, lists solely in-frame clones and lacks some. The sample yields some 10,000 clones, around 77% seen once. Germline trimming cut 0 bases from V and 8 bases from J; bases unmatched to any gene: 7. There are 16 residues in the CDR3. Germline CDR1 is SGHRS and CDR2 is YFSETQ. A note on this clone: Its antigen is undetermined.

The TCR sequence derives from a human donor with non-small cell lung cancer. The specimen was uninvolved lung tissue not adjacent to the tumor. The chain couples TRBV5-1 to TRBJ2-1; 11 nucleotides align to TRBD2. The CDR3 protein is CASSLVPSGGRDEQFF. The CDR3 region has the DNA TGCGCCAGCAGCTTGGTACCTAGCGGGGGGAGAGATGAGCAGTTCTTC.